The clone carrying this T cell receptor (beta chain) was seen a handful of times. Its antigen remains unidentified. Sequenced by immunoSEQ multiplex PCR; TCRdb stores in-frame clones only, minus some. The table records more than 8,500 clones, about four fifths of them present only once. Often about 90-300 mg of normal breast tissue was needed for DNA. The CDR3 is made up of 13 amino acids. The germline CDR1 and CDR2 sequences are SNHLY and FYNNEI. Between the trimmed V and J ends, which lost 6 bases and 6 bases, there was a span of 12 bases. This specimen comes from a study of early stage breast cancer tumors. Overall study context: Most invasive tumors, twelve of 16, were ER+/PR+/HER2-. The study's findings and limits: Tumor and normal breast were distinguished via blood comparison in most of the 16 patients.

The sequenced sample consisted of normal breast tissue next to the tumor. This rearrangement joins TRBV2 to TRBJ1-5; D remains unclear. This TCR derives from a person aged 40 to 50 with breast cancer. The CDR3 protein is CASSQAIAQPQHF. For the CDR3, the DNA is TGTGCCAGCAGCCAAGCCATCGCTCAGCCCCAGCATTTT.